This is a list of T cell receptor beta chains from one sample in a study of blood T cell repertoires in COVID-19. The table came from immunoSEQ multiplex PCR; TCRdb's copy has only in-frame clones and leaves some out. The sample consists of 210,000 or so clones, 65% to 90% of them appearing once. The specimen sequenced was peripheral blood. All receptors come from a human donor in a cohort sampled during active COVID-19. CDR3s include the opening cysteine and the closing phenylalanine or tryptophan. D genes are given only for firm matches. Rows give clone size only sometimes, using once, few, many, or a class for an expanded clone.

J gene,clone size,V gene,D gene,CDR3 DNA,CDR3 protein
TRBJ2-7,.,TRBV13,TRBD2,TGTGCCAGCAGCTTAGCGGGAGGAGAGCAGTACTTC,CASSLAGGEQYF
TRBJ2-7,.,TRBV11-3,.,TGTGCCAGCAGCTTAGAGGCCGGGAGTCGAGAGCAGTACTTC,CASSLEAGSREQYF
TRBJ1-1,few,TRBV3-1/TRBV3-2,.,TGTGCCAGCAGCGTCTCAGGATCGAACACTGAAGCTTTCTTT,CASSVSGSNTEAFF
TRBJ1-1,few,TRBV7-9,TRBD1,TGTGCCAGCAGACGAACTACAGGGGTCACTGAAGCTTTCTTT,CASRRTTGVTEAFF
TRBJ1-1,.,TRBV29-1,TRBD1,TGCAGCACGACCCAAGACAGGGGGATCGCTGAAGCTTTCTTT,CSTTQDRGIAEAFF
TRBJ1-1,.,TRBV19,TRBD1,TGTGCCAGTAGTGTGGACAGGCAGGAGGCTTTCTTT,CASSVDRQEAFF
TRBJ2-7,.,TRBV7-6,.,TGTGCCAGCAGTCCCGGGACACCCGAGCAGTACTTC,CASSPGTPEQYF
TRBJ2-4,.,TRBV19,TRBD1,TGTGCCAGTAATACAGTTTCCGGGACAGGGGAGCGAACCATTCAGTACTTC,CASNTVSGTGERTIQYF
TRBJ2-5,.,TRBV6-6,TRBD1,TGTGCCAGCAGTTTCCGGGACAGGGGGTCAGAGACCCAGTACTTC,CASSFRDRGSETQYF
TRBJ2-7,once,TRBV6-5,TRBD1,TGTGCCAGCAGTTACTCGGACAGGGGGCAATACGAGCAGTACTTC,CASSYSDRGQYEQYF
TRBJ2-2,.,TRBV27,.,TGTGCCAGCAGTTTTGCGGGGACCTCTACCGGGGAGCTGTTTTTT,CASSFAGTSTGELFF